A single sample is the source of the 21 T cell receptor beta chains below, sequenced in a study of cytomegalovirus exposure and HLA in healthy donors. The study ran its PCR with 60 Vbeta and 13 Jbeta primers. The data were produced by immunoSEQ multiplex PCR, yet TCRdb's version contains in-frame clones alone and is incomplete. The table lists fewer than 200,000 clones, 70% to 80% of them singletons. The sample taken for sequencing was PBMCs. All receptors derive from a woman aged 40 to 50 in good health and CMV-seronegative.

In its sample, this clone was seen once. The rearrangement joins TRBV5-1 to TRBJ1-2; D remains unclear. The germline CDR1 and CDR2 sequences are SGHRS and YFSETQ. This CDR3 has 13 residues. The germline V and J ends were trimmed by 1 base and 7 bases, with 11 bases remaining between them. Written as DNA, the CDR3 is TGCGCCAGCAGCTTGAAAGCGGGGTCTGGCTACACCTTC. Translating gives CASSLKAGSGYTF.

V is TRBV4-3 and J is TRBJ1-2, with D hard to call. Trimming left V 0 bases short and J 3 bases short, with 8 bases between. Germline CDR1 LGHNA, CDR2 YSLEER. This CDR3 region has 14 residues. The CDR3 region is CASSQDQAYYGYTF. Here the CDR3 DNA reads TGCGCCAGCAGCCAAGATCAGGCCTACTATGGCTACACCTTC.

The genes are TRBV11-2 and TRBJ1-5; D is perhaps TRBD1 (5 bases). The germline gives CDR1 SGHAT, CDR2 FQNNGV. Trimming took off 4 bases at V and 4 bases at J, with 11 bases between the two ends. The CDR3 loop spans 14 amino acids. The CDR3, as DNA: TGTGCCAGCAGCTCAGGGATGGGGAATCAGCCCCAGCATTTT. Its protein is CASSSGMGNQPQHF.

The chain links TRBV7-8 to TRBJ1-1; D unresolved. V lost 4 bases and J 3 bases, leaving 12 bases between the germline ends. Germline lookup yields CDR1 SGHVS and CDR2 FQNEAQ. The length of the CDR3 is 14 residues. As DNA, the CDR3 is TGTGCCAGCAGCTATTCCCCCGGAGACACTGAAGCTTTCTTT. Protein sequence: CASSYSPGDTEAFF.

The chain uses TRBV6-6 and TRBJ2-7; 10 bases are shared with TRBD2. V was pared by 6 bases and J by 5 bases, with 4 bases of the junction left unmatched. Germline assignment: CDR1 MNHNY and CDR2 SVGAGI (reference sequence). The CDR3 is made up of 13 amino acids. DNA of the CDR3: TGTGCCAGCAGCTCGGGACTAGCGAACGAGCAGTACTTC. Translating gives CASSSGLANEQYF.

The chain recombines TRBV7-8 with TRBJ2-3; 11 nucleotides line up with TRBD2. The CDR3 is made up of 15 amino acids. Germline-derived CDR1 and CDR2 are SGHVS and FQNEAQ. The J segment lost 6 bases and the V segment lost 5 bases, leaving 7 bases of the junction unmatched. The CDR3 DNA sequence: TGTGCCAGCAGCCCGGGACTAGCGGCTGGGGATACGCAGTATTTT. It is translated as CASSPGLAAGDTQYF.

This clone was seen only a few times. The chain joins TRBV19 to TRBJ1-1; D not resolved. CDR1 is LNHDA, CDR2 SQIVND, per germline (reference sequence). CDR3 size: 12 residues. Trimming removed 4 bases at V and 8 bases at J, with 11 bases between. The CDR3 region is CASSTPGVEAFF. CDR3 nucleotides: TGTGCCAGTAGTACCCCCGGGGTGGAAGCTTTCTTT.

CDR3 sequence (DNA): TGCGCCAGCAGCCGGGGGGGACTAGCGGGTAATGAGCAGTTCTTC. Protein sequence: CASSRGGLAGNEQFF. The chain links TRBV5-1 to TRBJ2-1; 12 bases fit TRBD2. J was trimmed by 7 bases and V by 4 bases; bases with no gene match: 6. Germline CDR1 SGHRS, CDR2 YFSETQ. The CDR3 is made up of 15 amino acids.

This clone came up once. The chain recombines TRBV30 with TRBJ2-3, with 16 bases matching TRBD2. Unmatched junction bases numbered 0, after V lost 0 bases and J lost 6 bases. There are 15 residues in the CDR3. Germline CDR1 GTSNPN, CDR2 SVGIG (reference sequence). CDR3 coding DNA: TGTGCCTGGAGTGTGGGACTAGCGGGAGGGGATACGCAGTATTTT. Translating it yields CAWSVGLAGGDTQYF.

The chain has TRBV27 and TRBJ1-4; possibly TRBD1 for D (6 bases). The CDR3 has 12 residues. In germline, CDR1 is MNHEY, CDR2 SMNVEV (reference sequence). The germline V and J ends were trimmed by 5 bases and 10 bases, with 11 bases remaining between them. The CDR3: CASSNPRGKLFF. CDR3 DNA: TGTGCCAGCAGTAATCCCAGGGGAAAACTGTTTTTT.

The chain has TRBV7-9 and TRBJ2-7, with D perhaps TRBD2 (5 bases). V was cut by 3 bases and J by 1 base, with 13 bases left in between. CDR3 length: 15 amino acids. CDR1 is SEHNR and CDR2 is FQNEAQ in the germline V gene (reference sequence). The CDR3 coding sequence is TGTGCCAGCAGCTTGGGCGTCGAGGGATCCTACGAGCAGTACTTC. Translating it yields CASSLGVEGSYEQYF.

In DNA, the CDR3 is TGTGCCAGCAGTTTAAGCAGGGGGAATGAAAAACTGTTTTTT. Protein: CASSLSRGNEKLFF. The rearrangement joins TRBV27 to TRBJ1-4; 7 bases are shared with TRBD1. The CDR3 has 14 amino acids. The germline CDR1 and CDR2 sequences are MNHEY and SMNVEV (reference sequence). With 2 bases clipped from V and 5 bases from J, the junction kept 2 bases outside the gene matches.

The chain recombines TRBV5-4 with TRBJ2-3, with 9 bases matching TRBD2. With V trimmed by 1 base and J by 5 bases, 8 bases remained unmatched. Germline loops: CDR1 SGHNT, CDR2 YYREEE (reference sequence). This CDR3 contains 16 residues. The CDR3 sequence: CASSLRTSVGRDTQYF. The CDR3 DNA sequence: TGTGCCAGCAGCTTGCGGACTAGCGTCGGTAGAGATACGCAGTATTTT.

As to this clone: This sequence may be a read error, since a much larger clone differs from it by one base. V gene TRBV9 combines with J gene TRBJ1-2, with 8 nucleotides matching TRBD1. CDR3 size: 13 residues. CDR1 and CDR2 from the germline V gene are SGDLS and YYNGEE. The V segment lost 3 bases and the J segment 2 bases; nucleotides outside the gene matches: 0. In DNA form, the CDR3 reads TGTGCCAGCAGCGGGACAGGGAACTATGGCTACACCTTC. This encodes CASSGTGNYGYTF.

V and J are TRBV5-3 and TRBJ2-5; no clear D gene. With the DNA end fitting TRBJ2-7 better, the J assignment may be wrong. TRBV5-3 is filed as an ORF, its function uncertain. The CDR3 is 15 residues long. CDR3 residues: CARSLLNWADYEQYF. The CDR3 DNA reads TGTGCCAGAAGCTTGTTAAATTGGGCGGACTACGAGCAGTACTTC.

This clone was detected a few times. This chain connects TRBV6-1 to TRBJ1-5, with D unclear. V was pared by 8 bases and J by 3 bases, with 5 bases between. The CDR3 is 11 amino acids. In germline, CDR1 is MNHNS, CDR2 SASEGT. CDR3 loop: CASGFNQPQHF. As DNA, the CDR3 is TGTGCCAGCGGCTTCAATCAGCCCCAGCATTTT.

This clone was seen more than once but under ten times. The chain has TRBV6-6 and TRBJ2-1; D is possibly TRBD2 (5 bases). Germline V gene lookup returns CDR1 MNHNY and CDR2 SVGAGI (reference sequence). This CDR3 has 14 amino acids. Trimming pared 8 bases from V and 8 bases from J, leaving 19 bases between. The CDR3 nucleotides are TGTGCCAGCGGAAAAGCGGCAGGAAAGGATGAGCAGTTCTTC. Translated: CASGKAAGKDEQFF.

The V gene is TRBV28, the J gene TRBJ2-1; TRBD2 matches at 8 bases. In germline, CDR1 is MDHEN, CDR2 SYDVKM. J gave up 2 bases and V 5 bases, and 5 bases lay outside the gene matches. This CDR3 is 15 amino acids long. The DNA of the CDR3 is TGTGCCAGCAGTCTCACTAGCGGCACCTACAATGAGCAGTTCTTC. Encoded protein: CASSLTSGTYNEQFF. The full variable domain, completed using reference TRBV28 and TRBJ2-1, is DVKVTQSSRYLVKRTGEKVFLECVQDMDHENMFWYRQDPGLGLRLIYFSYDVKMKEKGDIPEGYSVSREKKERFSLILESASTNQTSMYLCASSLTSGTYNEQFFGPGTRLTVL.

CDR3 DNA sequence: TGTGCCAGCAGCTCATCCGGGACTGGACCCTACGAGCAGTACTTC. It translates to CASSSSGTGPYEQYF. V is TRBV7-2 and J is TRBJ2-7; TRBD2 is a possible D gene (6 bases). The CDR3 is 15 amino acids. With 4 bases removed from V and 2 bases from J, the gap between germline ends came to 15 bases. CDR1 and CDR2 (germline): SGHTA, FQGNSA.

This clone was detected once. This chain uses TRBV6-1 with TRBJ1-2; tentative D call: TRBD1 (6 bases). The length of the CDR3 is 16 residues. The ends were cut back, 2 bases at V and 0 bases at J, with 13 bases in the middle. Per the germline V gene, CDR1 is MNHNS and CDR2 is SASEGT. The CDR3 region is CASSEWGHTANYGYTF. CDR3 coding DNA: TGTGCCAGCAGTGAATGGGGACACACAGCTAACTATGGCTACACCTTC.

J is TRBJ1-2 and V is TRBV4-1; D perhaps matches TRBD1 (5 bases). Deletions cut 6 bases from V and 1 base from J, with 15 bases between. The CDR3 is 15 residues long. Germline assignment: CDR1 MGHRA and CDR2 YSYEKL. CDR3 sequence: CASRGVRAHNYGYTF. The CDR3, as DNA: TGCGCCAGCAGAGGGGTCAGGGCCCATAACTATGGCTACACCTTC.